This T cell receptor beta chain stems from a study of tumor-infiltrating lymphocytes in localized non-small cell lung cancer. About the research overall: Several tumor histologies, both smoking statuses, and some post-neoadjuvant chemotherapy samples were included. Each patient gave resected tumor and non-adjacent uninvolved lung tissue.

The CDR3 spans 13 residues. V lost 4 bases and J lost 4; bases outside the gene matches: 1. Germline V CDR1 and CDR2: SQVTM, ANQGSEA. The study, taken as a whole, reports: Different pieces of the same tissue were used for each assay.

Remarks on this clone: Its antigen remains unidentified. This sample includes further DNA sequences coding for the same CDR3.

This table comes from immunoSEQ multiplex PCR, and its TCRdb copy is limited to in-frame clones, with some not included. The data contain about 14,000 clones, 55% to 70% of them seen just once; the ten biggest clones take up roughly 9.1%. This receptor was identified in a human donor with non-small cell lung cancer. The rearrangement joins TRBV29-1 to TRBJ2-1, with TRBD1 matching 10 bases. Material for sequencing was lung tumor tissue. The CDR3 bases are TGCAGCGTTGGGACAGGGGGTTACAATGAGCAGTTCTTC. Translation: CSVGTGGYNEQFF.